This T cell receptor (beta chain) emerged from a study of radiation and T cells in renal cell carcinoma. General study points: Dominant CDR3 motifs occupied more repertoire in irradiated than control tumors.

Treatment noted: treatment-naive control, cytoreductive nephrectomy. Looked up from germline, CDR1 is SGHTS and CDR2 is YDEGEE. The CDR3 loop spans 15 amino acids. Clones were sequenced by immunoSEQ multiplex PCR, and TCRdb holds only the in-frame ones, with some missing. The sample contains 18,000 or so clones, around three fifths of which appear only once. About this clone: Its target is not known. The junction and the germline gene differ at one end; a read error may be behind it.

Material: tumor tissue, obtained from a patient whose treatment was nephrectomy without radiotherapy. The J gene is TRBJ2-3, the V gene TRBV5-8; 8 bases line up with TRBD2. This sequence originates from a man over 45 with renal cell carcinoma. CDR3 region: CASSPARPSGYTQYF. In DNA, the CDR3 is TGCGCCAGCAGCCCCGCCCGGCCTAGCGGGTATACGCAGTATTTT.